The entry below gives a single T cell receptor beta chain sequence along with its context. This clone was seen once. The antigen it binds to is not known. No per-base quality is available; no much larger clone lies one base away. Deletion took 2 bases off V and 3 bases off J, with a span of 4 bases between the germline ends. The germline V gene yields SGDLS for CDR1 and YYNGEE for CDR2. The CDR3 numbers 12 residues from cysteine through phenylalanine. The entry retains the CDR3 DNA only, 36 bases that are in frame from base 1. These data are taken from a study of blood T cell repertoires in COVID-19 (TCRdb year 2020). In terms of the full investigation: Collaborator samples came from the United States, Italy and Spain and covered acute and convalescent phases of COVID-19. The repertoires were released in a freely available public database meant as a resource for research on the immune response to SARS-CoV-2. The prospective study material was composed of cDNA or gDNA derived from T cells, B-cell-depleted T cells, or PBMCs. The samples were drawn from the first 160 participants of the ongoing ImmuneRACE study and from some 1,300 subjects provided by 6 global collaborators. Where available, HLA class I and class II types were obtained from metadata supplied by the sample provider rather than from assay-based typing. The sample metadata nearly always contained a de-identified subject ID, COVID-19 status, age in years and sex. The dataset comprised deeply sampled blood TCRbeta repertoires from subjects exposed to, actively infected with, or recovered from COVID-19. Beyond this particular receptor, the publication reports: The amount of clinical and demographic metadata varied by source and participant and was provided uncurated.

TCRbeta CDR3 regions were amplified from genomic DNA using the immunoSEQ Assay, a bias-controlled multiplex PCR. The paper's data handling went like this. The number of nucleated cells in each sample was estimated by amplification of reference gene primers within the assay. Sequence reads were collapsed and filtered to measure the absolute abundance of every unique TCRbeta CDR3 rearrangement. For each sample, productive Simpson clonality was calculated by taking the square root of Simpson's diversity index across productive rearrangements. TCRdb took this table from immuneACCESS and kept in-frame rearrangements with V and J called. Such tables lack part of the clones; where checked against another copy, unresolved V genes explain under half of the gap, and the rest is unexplained. Clone size and V and J calls were adopted from that table, with D and trimming inferred from the DNA. For this sample there are 200,000 to 300,000 clones; over 80% appear just once. The top ten constitute 3.7% of the sample.

The collaborating institutions used their own protocols to collect whole blood in K2EDTA tubes. For TCRbeta analysis, collaborators shipped samples as frozen whole blood, isolated PBMCs, or DNA extracted from either of those sample types. The sample taken for sequencing was peripheral blood. The chain employs TRBV9 and TRBJ2-3; the D gene is not confidently resolved. This clonotype was obtained from a woman aged 40 to 55 with acute or convalescent COVID-19. CDR3 sequence: CASSVMTDTQYF. The DNA is TGTGCCAGCAGCGTCATGACAGATACGCAGTATTTT.